A selection of T cell receptor beta chains follows, all from one sample in a study of shared clonotypes between healthy human individuals. This table comes from immunoSEQ multiplex PCR, and its TCRdb copy is limited to in-frame clones, with some not included. This sample has about 2.4 million clones, with approximately 93% found just once. The sample consisted of naive CD4+ T cells from PBMCs. These receptors were obtained from a man younger than 35 in good health. Some clones in this sample may be carry-over from other donors' samples. CDR3s include the opening cysteine and the closing phenylalanine or tryptophan.

J gene: TRBJ1-4; V gene: TRBV6-1; CDR3 protein: CASRIQGPNEKLFF
J gene: TRBJ2-3; V gene: TRBV7-9; CDR3 protein: CASSLAQTSGGTDTQYF
J gene: TRBJ2-5; V gene: TRBV9; CDR3 protein: CASSVAPGRETQYF
J gene: TRBJ2-7; V gene: TRBV10-3; CDR3 protein: CAINTGQGTYEQYF
J gene: TRBJ2-7; V gene: TRBV27; CDR3 protein: CASSPGLAGSYEQYF
J gene: TRBJ1-1; V gene: TRBV10-3; CDR3 protein: CAISGPPQGTLHTEAFF
J gene: TRBJ1-2; V gene: TRBV6-1; CDR3 protein: CASSPGTGYGYTF
J gene: TRBJ1-4; V gene: TRBV2; CDR3 protein: CASSEGHRNEKLFF
J gene: TRBJ1-5; V gene: TRBV19; CDR3 protein: CASSLQPVGNQPQHF
J gene: TRBJ2-1; V gene: TRBV29-1; CDR3 protein: CSVPPLRGAYNEQFF
J gene: TRBJ1-4; V gene: TRBV18; CDR3 protein: CASSEGQGDEKLFF
J gene: TRBJ1-5; V gene: TRBV4-1; CDR3 protein: CASSPDRGPGNQPQHF
J gene: TRBJ2-2; V gene: TRBV28; CDR3 protein: CATPRTGNTGELFF
J gene: TRBJ2-7; V gene: TRBV30; CDR3 protein: CAWSVQYEQYF
J gene: TRBJ2-7; V gene: TRBV28; CDR3 protein: CASSFTSRDNYEQYF
J gene: TRBJ1-1; V gene: TRBV6-5; CDR3 protein: CASSLTGHNTEAFF
J gene: TRBJ2-2; V gene: TRBV6-6; CDR3 protein: CASSPKESPGELFF
J gene: TRBJ2-2; V gene: TRBV5-6; CDR3 protein: CASSSTGTPNTGELFF
J gene: TRBJ1-1; V gene: TRBV6-6; CDR3 protein: CASSLTLSDGAFF
J gene: TRBJ2-7; V gene: TRBV5-1; CDR3 protein: CASSLAPRGYEQYF
J gene: TRBJ2-2; V gene: TRBV5-4; CDR3 protein: CASSLYLQGASGELFF
J gene: TRBJ1-6; V gene: TRBV6-5; CDR3 protein: CATLRPGRGASPLHF
J gene: TRBJ2-1; V gene: TRBV9; CDR3 protein: CASTPEGTRGNDEQFF
J gene: TRBJ1-5; V gene: TRBV2; CDR3 protein: CASSPGQGYQPQHF
J gene: TRBJ2-5; V gene: TRBV2; CDR3 protein: CASSEKAARTQYF
J gene: TRBJ2-2; V gene: TRBV7-3; CDR3 protein: CASSTTPNTGELFF
J gene: TRBJ1-3; V gene: TRBV7-2; CDR3 protein: CASSLDSGAVNTIYF
J gene: TRBJ1-1; V gene: TRBV5-1; CDR3 protein: CASSLESLHTEAFF
J gene: TRBJ1-2; V gene: TRBV7-9; CDR3 protein: CASSPLTNYGYTF
J gene: TRBJ2-2; V gene: TRBV18; CDR3 protein: CASSPWTVNTGELFF
J gene: TRBJ2-7; V gene: TRBV19; CDR3 protein: CASQGQASSYEQYF
J gene: TRBJ2-1; V gene: TRBV5-4; CDR3 protein: CASSDPGTSGNNEQFF